A single sample is the source of the 18 T cell receptor beta chains below, sequenced in a study of blood T cell dynamics during melanoma immunotherapy. Time point meaning: pre-treatment baseline. Assay: immunoSEQ multiplex PCR; the TCRdb copy retains only in-frame clones and omits some. The sample includes around 200 clones, 75% to 90% of them seen just once. The material sequenced was central memory CD8+ T cells from blood, taken from a patient treated with checkpoint blockade. The receptors come from a human donor with melanoma.

The chain uses TRBV15 and TRBJ2-3; TRBD2 might be the D (7 bases). Germline CDR1 and CDR2: LNHNV and YYDKDF (reference sequence). V shed 3 bases and J shed 5 bases, with 15 bases lying between them. The CDR3 runs to 15 residues. Here the CDR3 DNA reads TGTGCCACCAGCAGGGGGGCGGGGGCGGTAGATACGCAGTATTTT. Translating it yields CATSRGAGAVDTQYF.

The V and J genes are TRBV6-1 and TRBJ2-1; the D gene is possibly TRBD2 (7 bases). Trimming took 0 bases from V and 5 from J, leaving 8 bases between them. CDR3 size: 14 residues. The germline CDR1 and CDR2 sequences are MNHNS and SASEGT. CDR3 residues: CASSEAGGHNEQFF. The DNA of the CDR3 is TGTGCCAGCAGTGAAGCGGGGGGGCACAATGAGCAGTTCTTC.

This clone was detected once. V is TRBV6-4 and J is TRBJ2-3; 10 bases are shared with TRBD2. CDR3 size: 15 residues. Germline V CDR1 and CDR2: MRHNA, SNTAGT. After removal of 5 bases from V and 3 bases from J, the junction contained 5 bases not matched to a gene. This chain's CDR3 is CASSRLAGETDTQYF. The CDR3 region has the DNA TGTGCCAGCAGTAGGCTAGCGGGGGAAACAGATACGCAGTATTTT.

The V gene is TRBV4-1, the J gene TRBJ2-7; D may be TRBD1 (7 bases). CDR1 is MGHRA, CDR2 YSYEKL, per germline. Deletions cut 2 bases from V and 4 bases from J, with 9 bases between. This CDR3 has 13 residues. The CDR3: CASSQPGGYEQYF. For the CDR3, the DNA is TGCGCCAGCAGCCAACCAGGGGGGTACGAGCAGTACTTC.

This chain uses TRBV6-4 with TRBJ1-2; D call uncertain. The germline V gene encodes CDR1 MRHNA and CDR2 SNTAGT. V was trimmed by 0 bases and J by 7 bases, leaving 12 bases between them. This CDR3 contains 14 residues. The chain's CDR3 is CASSDSASASGYTF. The CDR3 DNA sequence: TGTGCCAGCAGTGACTCCGCCAGTGCCTCTGGCTACACCTTC.

This rearrangement joins TRBV28 to TRBJ1-5; no firm D call. V was cut by 7 bases and J by 10 bases, with 14 bases left in between. Germline CDR1 and CDR2: MDHEN and SYDVKM. This CDR3 comprises 12 residues. This CDR3 is CASTNPRGPQHF. The CDR3, as DNA: TGTGCCAGCACCAACCCCCGGGGACCCCAGCATTTT.

The chain employs TRBV14 and TRBJ2-7; the D call may be TRBD1 or TRBD2 (5 bases each). CDR1 is SGHDN, CDR2 FVKESK, per germline. The V gene lost 1 base and the J gene lost 2 bases, with 15 bases spanning the gap. The CDR3 has 16 residues. The CDR3 here is CASSQALGGFAYEQYF. The CDR3 DNA reads TGTGCCAGCAGCCAAGCCCTTGGGGGTTTCGCCTACGAGCAGTACTTC.

The V gene is TRBV6-1, the J gene TRBJ1-3, with D possibly being TRBD1 (5 bases). This CDR3 has 14 residues. Germline V lookup: CDR1 MNHNS, CDR2 SASEGT. The V end lost 2 bases, the J end lost 4 bases, and 9 bases lay between the germline ends. CDR3 protein: CASSETTEGNTIYF. The CDR3 DNA is TGTGCCAGCAGTGAAACGACAGAAGGAAACACCATATATTTT.

V usage is TRBV4-2 and J usage is TRBJ2-7; 9 positions match TRBD1. Looked up from germline, CDR1 is LGHNA and CDR2 is YNFKEQ. V was clipped by 0 bases and J by 7 bases; unmatched bases: 10. CDR3 size: 16 residues. The CDR3 bases are TGTGCCAGCAGCCAAGACGAAGGACAGGGGAACCTGGAGCAGTACTTC. Encoded protein: CASSQDEGQGNLEQYF.

The chain has TRBV6-1 and TRBJ2-7; D possibly corresponds to TRBD2 (6 bases). CDR3 length: 15 residues. V was clipped by 4 bases and J by 2 bases, with 15 bases between them. Looked up from germline, CDR1 is MNHNS and CDR2 is SASEGT. The CDR3 loop is CASSVESSSAYEQYF. The CDR3 DNA sequence: TGTGCCAGCAGTGTAGAAAGTTCTAGCGCCTACGAGCAGTACTTC.

The chain employs TRBV25-1 and TRBJ2-7, with TRBD2 identical over 7 bases. V gave up 7 bases and J gave up 0 bases; unmatched junction bases: 12. The CDR3 sequence is 16 residues long. Germline loops: CDR1 MGHDK, CDR2 SYGVNS. The CDR3 spells CASTGEPGLPSYEQYF. The CDR3 nucleotides are TGTGCCAGCACCGGGGAACCGGGACTACCCTCCTACGAGCAGTACTTC.

The sample holds one count of this clone. The chain combines TRBV27 with TRBJ2-1, with TRBD2 identical over 13 bases. The CDR3 sequence is 15 residues long. The germline CDR1 and CDR2 sequences are MNHEY and SMNVEV (reference sequence). Germline trimming cut 0 bases from V and 12 bases from J; bases unmatched to any gene: 5. The CDR3 nucleotides are TGTGCCAGCAGTTTATCGACACTAGCGGGAGGGTGGCAGTTCTTC. Its protein product is CASSLSTLAGGWQFF.

In this sample, this clone turned up a few times. The gene calls are TRBV28 and TRBJ2-5, with D perhaps matching TRBD2 (6 bases). V was cut by 5 bases and J by 3 bases, with 16 bases left in between. Germline lookup yields CDR1 MDHEN and CDR2 SYDVKM. The CDR3 totals 15 residues. CDR3 in amino acids: CASSLSRRGKETQYF. The CDR3 bases are TGTGCCAGCAGTCTTTCAAGACGGGGGAAAGAGACCCAGTACTTC. The whole variable domain, remainder taken from reference TRBV28 and TRBJ2-5, is DVKVTQSSRYLVKRTGEKVFLECVQDMDHENMFWYRQDPGLGLRLIYFSYDVKMKEKGDIPEGYSVSREKKERFSLILESASTNQTSMYLCASSLSRRGKETQYFGPGTRLLVL.

The genes are TRBV28 and TRBJ1-4; D is perhaps TRBD1 (6 bases). The CDR3 loop spans 14 amino acids. Trimming pared 5 bases from V and 7 bases from J, leaving 14 bases between. CDR1 is MDHEN and CDR2 is SYDVKM in the germline V gene. The CDR3 here is CASSPWGDTEKLFF. DNA for the CDR3: TGTGCCAGCAGTCCTTGGGGGGACACTGAAAAACTGTTTTTT.

The chain employs TRBV6-1 and TRBJ2-7, with 9 positions matching TRBD1. Trimming at V came to 7 bases and at J to 7 bases, leaving 14 bases not matched to a gene. In germline, CDR1 is MNHNS, CDR2 SASEGT. The CDR3 is 15 amino acids. In nucleotides, the CDR3 is TGTGCCAGCACCACCCTTGAGGACAGGGGAGAAGAGCAGTACTTC. Its translation: CASTTLEDRGEEQYF.

The chain is built from TRBV19 and TRBJ2-7; D unresolved. This CDR3 region has 13 residues. V dropped 3 bases and J dropped 1 base, with 7 bases sitting between them. Germline V gene lookup returns CDR1 LNHDA and CDR2 SQIVND (reference sequence). The CDR3 sequence: CASSMRWSYEQYF. CDR3 DNA: TGTGCCAGTAGTATGCGGTGGTCCTACGAGCAGTACTTC.

This clone was observed a few times. J is TRBJ2-7 and V is TRBV21-1; the table's D call, TRBD2, has no DNA check behind it. TRBV21-1 is annotated as a pseudogene. The CDR3 is 16 residues long. The CDR3 loop is CASRTGPGVRSYEQYF. Here the CDR3 DNA reads TGTGCCAGCCGGACCGGGCCCGGGGTCCGTTCCTACGAGCAGTACTTC.

The chain combines TRBV6-1 with TRBJ2-1; a weak D match, TRBD2 (5 bases). Trimming stripped 0 bases from V and 7 bases from J, with 13 bases between. This CDR3 contains 15 residues. Germline V CDR1 and CDR2: MNHNS, SASEGT. The CDR3 DNA reads as TGTGCCAGCAGTGAAGCGGAGGAAGTAAGGAATGAGCAGTTCTTC. Its translation: CASSEAEEVRNEQFF.